This T cell receptor beta chain was identified in a study of control samples from healthy donors and cancer patients. Per germline, CDR1 SGHDT and CDR2 YYEEEE. The CDR3 contains 13 residues. Trimming shortened V by 0 bases and J by 2 bases, and 5 bases separated the two germline ends. Clones were read by immunoSEQ multiplex PCR, and TCRdb kept only the in-frame ones, dropping some. Among about 130,000 clones listed, roughly 95% were seen once. This chain connects TRBV5-6 to TRBJ1-2; D call uncertain. Sample: blood. This sequence was found in a young man in good health. This chain's CDR3 is CASSLEANYGYTF. CDR3 in DNA: TGTGCCAGCAGCTTGGAGGCGAACTATGGCTACACCTTC. The complete variable domain, with remaining parts taken from reference TRBV5-6 and TRBJ1-2, reads DAGVTQSPTHLIKTRGQQVTLRCSPKSGHDTVSWYQQALGQGPQFIFQYYEEEERQRGNFPDRFSGHQFPNYSSELNVNALLLGDSALYLCASSLEANYGYTFGSGTRLTVV.